Included here is one TCR beta chain sequence, with context. Antigen: not known. In the source study's methods: Junction-only immunoSEQ sequences carried no quality scores, so filtering differed. TCRdb's copy holds only in-frame clones and misses some; the assay was immunoSEQ multiplex PCR. V and J calls and clone size follow that table, whereas D and trimming were derived from the DNA. Of fewer than 3 million clones listed, under 95% are singletons. This sample was included in a study of shared clonotypes between healthy human individuals. The authors divided CD4+ cells into CD45RA+ naive and CD45RA-negative memory subsets. Study conclusions and caveats: The naive CD4 repertoires of several donors were compared, and around 5.1% of clonotypes were shared.

The V and J ends lost 0 bases and 0 bases respectively, with 10 bases between them. Germline lookup yields CDR1 SGDLS and CDR2 YYNGEE. CDR3 length: 16 residues. The sample was naive CD4+ T cells from PBMCs. Subset reported: CD45RA+ positively selected. The V gene is TRBV9, the J gene TRBJ1-3; no reliable D call. The receptor was isolated from a man between 18 and 29 years old in good health. Some clones in this sample may be carry-over from other donors' samples. The CDR3 DNA reads as TGTGCCAGCAGCGTAGGGCTCGAGAGCTCTGGAAACACCATATATTTT. Its translation is CASSVGLESSGNTIYF.